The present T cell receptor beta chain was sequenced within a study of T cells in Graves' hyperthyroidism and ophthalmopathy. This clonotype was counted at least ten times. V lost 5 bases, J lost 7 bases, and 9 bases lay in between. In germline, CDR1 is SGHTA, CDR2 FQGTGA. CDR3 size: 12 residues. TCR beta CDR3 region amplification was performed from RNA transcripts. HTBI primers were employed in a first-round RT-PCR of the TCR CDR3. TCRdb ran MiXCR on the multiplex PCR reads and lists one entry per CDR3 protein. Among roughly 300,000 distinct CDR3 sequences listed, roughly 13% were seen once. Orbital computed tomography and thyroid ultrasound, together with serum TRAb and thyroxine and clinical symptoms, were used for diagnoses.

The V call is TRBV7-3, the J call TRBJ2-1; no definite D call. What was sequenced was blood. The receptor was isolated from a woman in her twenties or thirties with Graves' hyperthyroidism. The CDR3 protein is CASSLDHNEQFF. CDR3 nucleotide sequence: TGTGCCAGCAGCCTTGACCATAATGAGCAGTTCTTC.